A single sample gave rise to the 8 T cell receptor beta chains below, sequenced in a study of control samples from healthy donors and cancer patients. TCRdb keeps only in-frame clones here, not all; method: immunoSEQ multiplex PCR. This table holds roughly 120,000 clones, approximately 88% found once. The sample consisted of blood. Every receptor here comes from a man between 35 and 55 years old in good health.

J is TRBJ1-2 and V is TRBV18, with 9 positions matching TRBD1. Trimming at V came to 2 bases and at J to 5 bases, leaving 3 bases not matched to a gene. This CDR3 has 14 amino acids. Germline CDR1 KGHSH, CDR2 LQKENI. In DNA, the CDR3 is TGTGCCAGCTCACCAGCGGACAGGGGTTATGGCTACACCTTC. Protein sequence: CASSPADRGYGYTF.

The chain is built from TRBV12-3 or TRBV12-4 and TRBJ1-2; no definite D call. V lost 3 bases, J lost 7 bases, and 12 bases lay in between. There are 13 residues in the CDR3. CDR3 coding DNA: TGTGCCAGCAGTTTCCCAGAGGGATTTGGCTACACCTTC. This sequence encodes CASSFPEGFGYTF.

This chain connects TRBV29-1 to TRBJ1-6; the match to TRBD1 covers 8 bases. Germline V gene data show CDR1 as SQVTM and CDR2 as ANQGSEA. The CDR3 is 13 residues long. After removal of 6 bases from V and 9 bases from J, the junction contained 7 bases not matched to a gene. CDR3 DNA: TGCAGCGTCGGACAGGGTCGTGGTTCACCCCTCCACTTT. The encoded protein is CSVGQGRGSPLHF.

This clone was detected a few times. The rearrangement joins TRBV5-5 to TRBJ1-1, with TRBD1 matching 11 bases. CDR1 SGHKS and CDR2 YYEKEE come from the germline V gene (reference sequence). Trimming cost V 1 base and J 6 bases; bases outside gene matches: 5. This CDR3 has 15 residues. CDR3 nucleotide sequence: TGTGCCAGCAGCTTGTTTGGGGACAGGGGGGCTGAAGCTTTCTTT. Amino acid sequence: CASSLFGDRGAEAFF.

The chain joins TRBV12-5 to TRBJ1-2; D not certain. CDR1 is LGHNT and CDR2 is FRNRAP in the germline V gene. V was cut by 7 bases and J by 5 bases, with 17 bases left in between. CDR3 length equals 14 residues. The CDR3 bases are TGTGCTAGTGCCCCTGGGCGGGGAGGTTATGGCTACACCTTC. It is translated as CASAPGRGGYGYTF.

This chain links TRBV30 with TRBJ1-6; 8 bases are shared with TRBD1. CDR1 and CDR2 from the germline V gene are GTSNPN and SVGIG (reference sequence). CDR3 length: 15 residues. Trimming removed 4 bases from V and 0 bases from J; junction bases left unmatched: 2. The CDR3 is CAWKDRDSYNSPLHF. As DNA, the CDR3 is TGTGCCTGGAAGGACAGGGACTCCTATAATTCACCCCTCCACTTT.

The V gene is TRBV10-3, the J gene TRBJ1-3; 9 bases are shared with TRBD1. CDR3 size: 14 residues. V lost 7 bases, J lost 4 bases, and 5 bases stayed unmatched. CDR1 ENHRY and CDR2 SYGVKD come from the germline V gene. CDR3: CAIKGTGTGNTIYF. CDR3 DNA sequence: TGTGCCATCAAAGGGACAGGGACGGGAAACACCATATATTTT.

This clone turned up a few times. The CDR3 is CASSAGAGGPIGNEQFF. The CDR3 DNA reads TGTGCCAGCAGCGCAGGAGCGGGGGGGCCAATAGGCAATGAGCAGTTCTTC. This sequence joins TRBV7-9 and TRBJ2-1; TRBD2 aligns across 10 bases. CDR1 is SEHNR, CDR2 FQNEAQ, per germline (reference sequence). This CDR3 has 17 amino acids. The V and J ends lost 5 bases and 6 bases, in that order; junction bases with no gene match: 13. Full variable domain (missing parts from reference TRBV7-9 and TRBJ2-1): DTGVSQNPRHKITKRGQNVTFRCDPISEHNRLYWYRQTLGQGPEFLTYFQNEAQLEKSRLLSDRFSAERPKGSFSTLEIQRTEQGDSAMYLCASSAGAGGPIGNEQFFGPGTRLTVL.